The TCR beta chain under discussion was sequenced for a study of blood T cells in healthy people across ages. Whole-study results and caveats: Greater diversity and more naive CD4+ cells were seen in long-lived donors than in aged donors.

A J-beta primer mix and a sample-barcoded 5' primer were used in a second PCR of roughly 6 to 12 cycles. One entry per CDR3 protein results from TCRdb running MiXCR on the 5' RACE reads. Seen here are hundreds of thousands of distinct CDR3 sequences, about 40% observed once, and the top ten hold 20%. This clonotype was seen more than once but under ten times. Its antigen is undetermined. V lost 4 bases to trimming and J lost 2 bases, with 10 bases between them. The CDR3 spans 13 residues. In germline, CDR1 is SQVTM, CDR2 ANQGSEA. This receptor was taken from a woman aged 60-75 years in good health. V is TRBV29-1 and J is TRBJ2-3; TRBD2 might be the D (5 bases). Sequenced material: blood. CDR3 loop: CSVVSGSTDTQYF. CDR3 nucleotides: TGCAGCGTTGTCTCGGGATCCACAGATACGCAGTATTTT.